These 9 T cell receptor beta chains share one sample of origin, sequenced in a study of OX40 agonist ivuxolimab in advanced cancers. The library was made by the immunoSEQ multiplex PCR assay. The table was pulled from immuneACCESS by TCRdb, which kept in-frame rearrangements only. Such tables lose some clones; where checked, under half of the loss comes from unresolved V genes, and the rest has no known cause. This sample gives tens of thousands of clones in total; approximately 86% of them show up just once. Under 0.7% of the sample is held by the ten biggest clonotypes. Sequences were derived from CD4+ or CD8+ T cells sorted from blood, sampled in a trial of the OX40 agonist ivuxolimab. The source of these receptors is an adult with an advanced solid tumor such as melanoma, head and neck, liver or kidney cancer.

The chain carries TRBV28 and TRBJ1-2, with 9 bases fitting TRBD1. V lost 2 bases to trimming and J lost 6 bases; unmatched junction nucleotides: 4. Germline CDR1 is MDHEN and CDR2 is SYDVKM. The CDR3 runs 14 residues. This chain's CDR3 is CASSLTGTGNGYTF. CDR3 bases: TGTGCCAGCAGTTTAACCGGGACAGGGAATGGCTACACCTTC.

The gene calls are TRBV18 and TRBJ1-1; 9 nucleotides agree with TRBD1. The CDR3 has 15 amino acids. Trimming took 6 bases from V and 4 from J; bases not matched to a gene: 9. Germline CDR1 reads KGHSH; CDR2 reads LQKENI. The CDR3 nucleotides read TGTGCCAGCTCGCCTACAGGGGGCTGGGGCACTGAAGCTTTCTTT. The encoded protein is CASSPTGGWGTEAFF.

V usage is TRBV28 and J usage is TRBJ1-2; no reliable D call. The germline V gene has CDR1 MDHEN and CDR2 SYDVKM. The CDR3 sequence is 14 residues long. V was shortened by 6 bases and J by 6 bases, with 17 bases between the two germline ends. The CDR3 region has the DNA TGTGCCAGCAGCGTGCTGCTGACTTCAGATGGCTACACCTTC. This sequence encodes CASSVLLTSDGYTF.

CDR3 nucleotides: TGTGCCAGCAGCTTAGGGATACAGGGCGCCCTTCAAGAGACCCAGTACTTC. As protein: CASSLGIQGALQETQYF. The rearrangement links TRBV7-8 to TRBJ2-5, with TRBD1 as a possible D gene (6 bases). The length of the CDR3 is 17 residues. Germline V gives CDR1 SGHVS, CDR2 FQNEAQ. Trimming pared 1 base from V and 2 bases from J, leaving 17 bases between.

V gene TRBV4-1 combines with J gene TRBJ1-4; the match to TRBD1 covers 12 bases. The germline CDR1 and CDR2 sequences are MGHRA and YSYEKL. This CDR3 comprises 17 residues. Trimming at V came to 3 bases and at J to 2 bases, leaving 4 bases not matched to a gene. CDR3 in amino acids: CASSQGQGAGTNEKLFF. Here the CDR3 DNA reads TGCGCCAGCAGCCAGGGACAGGGGGCCGGGACTAATGAAAAACTGTTTTTT.

The genes are TRBV25-1 and TRBJ2-1; 9 positions match TRBD2. V was clipped by 1 base and J by 8 bases; unmatched bases: 15. The CDR3 spans 18 residues. The germline V gene encodes CDR1 MGHDK and CDR2 SYGVNS. The CDR3 sequence: CASSESPGVAGGWYEQFF. Here the CDR3 DNA reads TGTGCCAGCAGTGAATCCCCCGGAGTTGCGGGAGGGTGGTATGAGCAGTTCTTC.

The chain links TRBV6-5 to TRBJ2-1, with D tentatively TRBD1 (5 bases). The CDR3 sequence is 11 residues long. CDR1 and CDR2 (germline): MNHEY, SVGAGI. The V end lost 5 bases, the J end lost 9 bases, and 8 bases lay between the germline ends. The CDR3 nucleotides are TGTGCCAGCAGTAGCAGGGTTGAGCAGTTCTTC. It codes for CASSSRVEQFF.

The V and J genes are TRBV7-9 and TRBJ2-4; the D is unclear. CDR3 length equals 16 residues. The germline V and J ends were trimmed by 5 bases and 0 bases, with 14 bases remaining between them. The germline gives CDR1 SEHNR, CDR2 FQNEAQ (reference sequence). The CDR3 sequence: CASSPPPRLAKNIQYF. CDR3 sequence (DNA): TGTGCCAGCAGCCCCCCGCCCAGGCTAGCCAAAAACATTCAGTACTTC.

The chain links TRBV18 to TRBJ2-2, with D possibly TRBD2 on 5 matching bases. There are 15 residues in the CDR3. V lost 2 bases to trimming and J lost 0 bases, with 7 bases between them. Germline CDR1 KGHSH, CDR2 LQKENI. Here the CDR3 reads CASSPGAANTGELFF. The CDR3, as DNA: TGTGCCAGCTCACCAGGAGCGGCGAACACCGGGGAGCTGTTTTTT.